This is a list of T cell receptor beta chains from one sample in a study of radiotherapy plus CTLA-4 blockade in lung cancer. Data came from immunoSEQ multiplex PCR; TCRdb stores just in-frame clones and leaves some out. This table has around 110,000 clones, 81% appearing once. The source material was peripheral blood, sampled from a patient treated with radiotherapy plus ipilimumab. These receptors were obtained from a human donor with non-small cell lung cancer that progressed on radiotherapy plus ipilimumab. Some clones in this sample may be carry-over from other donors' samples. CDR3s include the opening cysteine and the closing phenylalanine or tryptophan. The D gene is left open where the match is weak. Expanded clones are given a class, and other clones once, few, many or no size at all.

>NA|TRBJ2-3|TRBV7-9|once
TGTGCCAGCAGCTCAGACGTGGATACGCAGTATTTT
CASSSDVDTQYF
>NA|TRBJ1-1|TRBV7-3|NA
TGTGCCAGCAGCTTAGTCCATGCAGGGTCAGCTGAAGCTTTCTTT
CASSLVHAGSAEAFF
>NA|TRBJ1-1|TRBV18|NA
TGTGCCAGCTCACCACCGGCACAGGGAGAAGTTTTCACTGAAGCTTTCTTT
CASSPPAQGEVFTEAFF
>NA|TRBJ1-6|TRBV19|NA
TGTGCCAGTCGGTGGACGGTAAATTCACCCCTCCACTTT
CASRWTVNSPLHF
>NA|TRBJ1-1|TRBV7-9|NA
TGTGCCAGCAGCTTAGCGCAACTCGGTAACACTGAAGCTTTCTTT
CASSLAQLGNTEAFF
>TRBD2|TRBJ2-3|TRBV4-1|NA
TGCGCCAGCAGCCAATCGGGACTAGCGAGCACAGATACGCAGTATTTT
CASSQSGLASTDTQYF
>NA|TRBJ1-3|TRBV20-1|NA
TGCAGTGCTCTGGAAAACACCATATATTTT
CSALENTIYF
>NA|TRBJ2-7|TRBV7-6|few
TGTGCCTCCCGGGGGTACAAAACCTACGAGCAGTACTTC
CASRGYKTYEQYF
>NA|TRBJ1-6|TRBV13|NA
TGTGCCAGCAGCTCCAGCACGACGGAGGGCAATTCACCCCTCCACTTT
CASSSSTTEGNSPLHF
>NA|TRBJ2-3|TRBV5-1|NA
TGCGCCAGCAGCTTGTCCACAGGATTCACCACAGATACGCAGTATTTT
CASSLSTGFTTDTQYF
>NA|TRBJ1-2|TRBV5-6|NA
TGTGCCAGCAGCCATAAAACCGACAGGTTTGGCTACACCTTC
CASSHKTDRFGYTF
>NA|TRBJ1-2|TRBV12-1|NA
TGTGCCAGCAGCTTTCAAGGATCGAACTATGGCTACACCTTC
CASSFQGSNYGYTF
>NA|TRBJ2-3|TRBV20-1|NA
TGCAGTGCTAGACTTTCAGATACGCAGTATTTT
CSARLSDTQYF
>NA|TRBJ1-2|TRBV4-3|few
TGCGCCAGCAGCCAAGTCCTGCAGGGGATTGGTGGCTACACCTTC
CASSQVLQGIGGYTF
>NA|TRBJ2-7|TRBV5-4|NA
TGTGCCAGCAGTCACCCGAGGGGTGCCTCCTACGAGCAGTACTTC
CASSHPRGASYEQYF
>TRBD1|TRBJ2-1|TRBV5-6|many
TGTGCCAGCAGCTTACAGGGGGCAAATCTGTACAATGAGCAGTTCTTC
CASSLQGANLYNEQFF
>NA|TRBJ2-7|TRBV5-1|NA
TGCGCCAGCAGCCCCGACAGCTCCTACGAGCAGTACTTC
CASSPDSSYEQYF
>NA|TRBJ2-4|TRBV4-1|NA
TGCGCCAGCAGCCAAGTGGGGGGGGCCGAAAACATTCAGTACTTC
CASSQVGGAENIQYF
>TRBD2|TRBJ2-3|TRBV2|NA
TGTGCCAGCAGCTTTCTAGCGGGGGGATTAGATACGCAGTATTTT
CASSFLAGGLDTQYF
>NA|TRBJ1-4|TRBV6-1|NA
TGTGCCAGTTGGACGGGAGGTGGTTATGAAAAACTGTTTTTT
CASWTGGGYEKLFF
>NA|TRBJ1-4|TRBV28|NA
TGTGCCAGCAGTCTCCGACGGGATGAAAAACTGTTTTTT
CASSLRRDEKLFF
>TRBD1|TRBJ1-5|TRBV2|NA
TGTGCCAGCAGCCCCGGGACAGGGGGCTTGTCCCAGCATTTT
CASSPGTGGLSQHF
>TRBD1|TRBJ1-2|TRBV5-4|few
TGTGCCAGCATAGACCGGGGACAGGGGGATGATGGCTACACCTTC
CASIDRGQGDDGYTF
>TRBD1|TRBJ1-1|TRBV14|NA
TGTGCCAGCAGCCGCCGGACAGGGGGATCGAAAGCTTTCTTT
CASSRRTGGSKAFF
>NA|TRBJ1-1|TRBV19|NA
TGTGCCAGTAGTATAAGCCTAAACACTGAAGCTTTCTTT
CASSISLNTEAFF
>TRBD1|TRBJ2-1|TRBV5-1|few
TGCGCCAGCAGCAAGGGGGCGGATGAGCAGTTCTTC
CASSKGADEQFF
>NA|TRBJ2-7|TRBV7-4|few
TGTGCCAGCAGCATGGGACAAGCCTACGAGCAGTACTTC
CASSMGQAYEQYF
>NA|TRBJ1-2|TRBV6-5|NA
TGTGCCAGCAGCCTACAGGGATACTATGGCTACACCTTC
CASSLQGYYGYTF
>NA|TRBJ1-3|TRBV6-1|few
TGTGCCAGCAGCCCTTTGAGGGAGGGCACCATATATTTT
CASSPLREGTIYF
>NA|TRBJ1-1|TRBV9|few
TGTGCCAGCAGCGTAAATTCGGTGGTGGGGAATGAAGCTTTCTTT
CASSVNSVVGNEAFF
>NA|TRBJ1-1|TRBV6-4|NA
TGTGCCAGCAGTGACACGGGTGGGGTAGCTTTCTTT
CASSDTGGVAFF
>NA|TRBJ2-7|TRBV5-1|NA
TGCGCCAGCAGCTGGGACGGGTACTACGAGCAGTACTTC
CASSWDGYYEQYF
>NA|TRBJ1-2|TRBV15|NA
TGTGCCACCAGCATGCGGACATCGCCGAAGGGCTACACCTTC
CATSMRTSPKGYTF
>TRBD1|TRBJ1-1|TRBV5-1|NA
TGCGCCAGCAGCTTTGGACAGGGGGAAGCTTTCTTT
CASSFGQGEAFF
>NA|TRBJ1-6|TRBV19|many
TGTGCCAGTAGCATGAGACAGAGCAATTCACCCCTCCACTTT
CASSMRQSNSPLHF
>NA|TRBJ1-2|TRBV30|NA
TGTGCCTGGACGCCCGACAGACTATCAACTTTCTATGGCTACACCTTC
CAWTPDRLSTFYGYTF
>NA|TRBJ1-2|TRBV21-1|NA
TGTGCCAGCAGCAAGCTAAAGAGTGTGGGGGGATGGGACTATGGCTACACCTTC
CASSKLKSVGGWDYGYTF
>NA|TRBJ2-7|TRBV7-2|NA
TGTGCCAGCAGCTTAAGGTGGCAGACCTACGAGCAGTACTTC
CASSLRWQTYEQYF
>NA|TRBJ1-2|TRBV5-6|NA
TGTGCCAGCAGCTTGCCTGGGGGGATACCCTATGGCTACACCTTC
CASSLPGGIPYGYTF
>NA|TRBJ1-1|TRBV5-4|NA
TGTGCCAGCAGCGAGGGAGTTAAAGCTGAAGCTTTCTTT
CASSEGVKAEAFF
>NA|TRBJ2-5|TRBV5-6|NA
TGTGCCAGCAGCTTGACTAGAGGAGAAGAGACCCAGTACTTC
CASSLTRGEETQYF
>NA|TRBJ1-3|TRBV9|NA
TGTGCCAGCAGCGTAGGCCCCCCCGGGAACACCATATATTTT
CASSVGPPGNTIYF
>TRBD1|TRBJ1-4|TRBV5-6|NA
TGTGCCAGCAGCCCTCAGGGGGCTTATGAAAAACTGTTTTTT
CASSPQGAYEKLFF